A single sample gave rise to the 22 T cell receptor beta chains below, sequenced in a study of regulatory T cells in long-lasting Graves disease. The time point here: persistent/refractory GD, antithyroid drugs over 5 years with positive TRAb. RNA extracted from PBMCs served as the sequencing template. The authors built TCR beta libraries using iRepertoire HTBI primers and Arm-PCR of CDR3 regions. TCRdb processed the multiplex PCR reads anew with MiXCR; each CDR3 protein has one entry. The table includes a few hundred thousand distinct CDR3 sequences, roughly 25% detected once. The sequences come from peripheral blood mononuclear cells (PBMCs), collected when the disease was refractory, from a patient treated with antithyroid drugs. These receptor sequences come from a woman in her forties with Graves disease.

There are a few counts of this clonotype. The V gene is TRBV10-1, the J gene TRBJ2-7, with unresolved D. Germline assignment: CDR1 WNHNN and CDR2 SYGVQD (reference sequence). This CDR3 has 12 amino acids. Trimming pared 1 base from V and 2 bases from J, leaving 3 bases between. Here the CDR3 DNA reads TGCGCCAGCAGTGAGTGGGCCTACGAGCAGTACTTC. This encodes CASSEWAYEQYF.

This clonotype was recorded many times. The gene calls are TRBV20-1 and TRBJ1-4; no reliable D call. Germline V gives CDR1 DFQATT, CDR2 SNEGSKA (reference sequence). The CDR3 is 16 amino acids. Trimming took off 6 bases at V and 0 bases at J, with 17 bases between the two ends. Here the CDR3 reads CSARHPLVATNEKLFF. CDR3 coding DNA: TGCAGTGCCCGTCACCCTTTGGTTGCAACTAATGAAAAACTGTTTTTT.

In its sample, this clonotype was seen a few times. This chain connects TRBV10-2 to TRBJ2-7; 8 bases are a match to TRBD1. J was trimmed by 0 bases and V by 8 bases; bases with no gene match: 3. This CDR3 region has 13 residues. From germline, CDR1 is WSHSY and CDR2 SAAADI. The CDR3 sequence is CASYRGSSYEQYF. In DNA form, the CDR3 reads TGCGCCAGCTACAGGGGGAGCTCCTACGAGCAGTACTTC.

This clonotype showed up many times. The V and J genes are TRBV12-5 and TRBJ2-5, with D hard to call. CDR1 and CDR2 from the germline V gene are LGHNT and FRNRAP. This CDR3 spans 12 amino acids. V was pared by 3 bases and J by 5 bases, with 7 bases between. CDR3 DNA: TGTGCTAGTGGTTTTGTCCGGGAGACCCAGTACTTC. This encodes CASGFVRETQYF.

In the case of this clonotype: A much bigger clone sits one base away, suggesting this may be a read error. The chain combines TRBV29-1 with TRBJ2-7; 12 bases agree with TRBD2. The J call may be mistaken, given a closer DNA end match to TRBJ2-5. The CDR3 runs to 13 residues. The germline gives CDR1 SQVTM, CDR2 ANQGSEA. CDR3 nucleotides: TGCAGCGCAGAACTAGCGGGAGGAGAGACCCAGTACTTC. This codes for CSAELAGGETQYF.

This clonotype came up once. The chain links TRBV10-3 to TRBJ1-1; no clear D. CDR1 is ENHRY, CDR2 SYGVKD, per germline. Trimming took off 3 bases at V and 7 bases at J, with 12 bases between the two ends. The CDR3 length is 13 residues. The CDR3 spells CAISENGWIEAFF. In DNA, the CDR3 is TGTGCCATCAGTGAAAATGGTTGGATTGAAGCTTTCTTT.

This clonotype showed up many times. V and J are TRBV28 and TRBJ1-2; 8 positions match TRBD1. The trim removed 9 bases at V and 0 bases at J, leaving 0 bases unmatched. Germline V gives CDR1 MDHEN, CDR2 SYDVKM. The CDR3 length is 12 residues. CDR3 residues: CARQGANYGYTF. CDR3 DNA sequence: TGTGCCAGACAGGGGGCTAACTATGGCTACACCTTC.

This clonotype has a count of ten or more. V usage is TRBV6-1 and J usage is TRBJ2-2, with D unclear. Looked up from germline, CDR1 is MNHNS and CDR2 is SASEGT. V shed 1 base and J shed 4 bases, with 10 bases lying between them. CDR3 size: 15 residues. CDR3 DNA sequence: TGTGCCAGCAGTGAAGTCGGGCACCTCACCGGGGAGCTGTTTTTT. Amino acids: CASSEVGHLTGELFF.

The chain carries TRBV5-1 and TRBJ2-7; D is unresolved. Trimming cost V 0 bases and J 3 bases, with 16 bases left between them. The CDR3 is 16 amino acids. Germline-derived CDR1 and CDR2 are SGHRS and YFSETQ. The CDR3 spells CASSLGPDPDGYEQYF. The CDR3 bases are TGCGCCAGCAGCTTGGGACCGGACCCGGACGGCTACGAGCAGTACTTC. Filled out from reference TRBV5-1 and TRBJ2-7, the complete variable domain reads KAGVTQTPRYLIKTRGQQVTLSCSPISGHRSVSWYQQTPGQGLQFLFEYFSETQRNKGNFPGRFSGRQFSNSRSEMNVSTLELGDSALYLCASSLGPDPDGYEQYFGPGTRLTVT.

V and J are TRBV9 and TRBJ2-2, with 12 bases matching TRBD2. The germline V gene has CDR1 SGDLS and CDR2 YYNGEE. This CDR3 is built from 19 residues. V trimming: 4 bases; J trimming: 5 bases; junction bases outside the gene matches: 15. CDR3 DNA sequence: TGTGCCAGCAGCCCAATCTACCCCCCCGGGACTAGCGGGACCGGGGAGCTGTTTTTT. Translation gives CASSPIYPPGTSGTGELFF.

This chain joins TRBV6-1 and TRBJ2-5; D remains ambiguous. The CDR3 runs 13 residues. The V gene lost 6 bases and the J gene lost 2 bases, with 10 bases spanning the gap. Looked up from germline, CDR1 is MNHNS and CDR2 is SASEGT. The CDR3 nucleotides read TGTGCCAGCAGCCGCCCGGGTCAAGAGACCCAGTACTTC. Amino acids: CASSRPGQETQYF.

This clonotype was seen a handful of times. V usage is TRBV10-3 and J usage is TRBJ2-1; D may be TRBD1 or TRBD2 (5 bases each). V lost 4 bases, J lost 10 bases, and 11 bases lay in between. Germline lookup yields CDR1 ENHRY and CDR2 SYGVKD. This CDR3 contains 12 residues. The CDR3 sequence: CAISVGATEQFF. CDR3 bases: TGTGCCATCAGTGTCGGGGCCACCGAGCAGTTCTTC.

This chain uses TRBV9 with TRBJ1-3; D is perhaps TRBD1 (5 bases). The V gene lost 3 bases and the J gene lost 0 bases, with 22 bases spanning the gap. Germline V gene lookup returns CDR1 SGDLS and CDR2 YYNGEE. This CDR3 has 19 amino acids. The CDR3 DNA reads as TGTGCCAGCAGCGGACCCTCCCTTCTGACGGGGCGCTCTGGAAACACCATATATTTT. Its translation is CASSGPSLLTGRSGNTIYF.

This chain links TRBV19 with TRBJ1-5; D uncertain. Germline V lookup: CDR1 LNHDA, CDR2 SQIVND (reference sequence). V lost 1 base, J lost 3 bases, and 10 bases lay in between. This CDR3 spans 15 amino acids. In DNA form, the CDR3 reads TGTGCCAGTAGTATAGCCAGTCTCTCCAATCAGCCCCAGCATTTT. This sequence encodes CASSIASLSNQPQHF.

The V gene is TRBV3-1, the J gene TRBJ1-2, with TRBD1 matching 7 bases. Germline lookup yields CDR1 LGHDT and CDR2 YNNKEL (reference sequence). This CDR3 is built from 12 residues. V dropped 2 bases and J dropped 10; count of bases not matched to a gene: 4. The CDR3 DNA is TGTGCCAGCAGCCAACCGACAGGGAACTACACCTTC. Translated, it gives CASSQPTGNYTF.

This clonotype has only a few counts. This chain joins TRBV19 and TRBJ1-1; no clear D. Trimming took 5 bases from V and 2 from J, leaving 9 bases between them. Germline V CDR1 and CDR2: LNHDA, SQIVND (reference sequence). The CDR3 extends over 13 amino acids. The CDR3 nucleotides are TGTGCCAGTAGTCATGATTTCAACACTGAAGCTTTCTTT. Its translation is CASSHDFNTEAFF.

Regarding this clonotype: One junction end disagrees with the germline gene, perhaps due to a read error. The J gene is TRBJ2-2, the V gene TRBV12-3 or TRBV12-4; the match to TRBD2 covers 14 bases. CDR3 length equals 18 residues. The CDR3 coding sequence is TGTGCCAGCAGTTTCAGCAGACTAGCGGGAGGGAACACCAGGGAGCTGTTTTTT. Translation: CASSFSRLAGGNTRELFF.

This clonotype was seen only a few times. The V call is TRBV28, the J call TRBJ2-1; D possibly matches TRBD1 or TRBD2 (5 bases each). The CDR3 has 16 amino acids. With 3 bases removed from V and 0 bases from J, the gap between germline ends came to 12 bases. Germline values: CDR1 MDHEN, CDR2 SYDVKM. The CDR3 reads CASSFLSGPSYNEQFF. The CDR3 bases are TGTGCCAGCAGTTTTTTATCGGGACCCTCCTACAATGAGCAGTTCTTC.

The chain is built from TRBV5-1 and TRBJ2-5; D possibly corresponds to TRBD1 (6 bases). V lost 0 bases, J lost 5 bases, and 8 bases lay in between. Germline V gene sequence: CDR1 SGHRS, CDR2 YFSETQ. The CDR3 has 13 amino acids. CDR3 DNA: TGCGCCAGCAGCTTGGACAGGGTGGAGACCCAGTACTTC. Translation gives CASSLDRVETQYF.

J is TRBJ1-1 and V is TRBV28; TRBD1 matches 8 bases. Germline assignment: CDR1 MDHEN and CDR2 SYDVKM. Trimming removed 0 bases from V and 5 bases from J; junction bases left unmatched: 14. The CDR3 has 18 residues. The DNA for the CDR3 is TGTGCCAGCAGTTTATGTGTATGGGCCGGGACAGGTGGAACTGAAGCTTTCTTT. It specifies CASSLCVWAGTGGTEAFF.

This clonotype showed up many times. The rearrangement uses TRBV2 and TRBJ2-5, with a possible D match to TRBD1 (6 bases). V lost 3 bases and J 3 bases, leaving 14 bases between the germline ends. The CDR3 has 15 residues. Looked up from germline, CDR1 is SNHLY and CDR2 is FYNNEI. CDR3 in DNA: TGTGCCAGCAGTGACCCCGGGACATTAAAAGAGACCCAGTACTTC. Residues: CASSDPGTLKETQYF. The entire variable domain, with the rest obtained from reference TRBV2 and TRBJ2-5, is as follows: EPEVTQTPSHQVTQMGQEVILRCVPISNHLYFYWYRQILGQKVEFLVSFYNNEISEKSEIFDDQFSVERPDGSNFTLKIRSTKLEDSAMYFCASSDPGTLKETQYFGPGTRLLVL.

The chain combines TRBV6-2 or TRBV6-3 with TRBJ2-6; 9 nucleotides agree with TRBD1. Trimming cost V 6 bases and J 4 bases; bases outside gene matches: 10. The CDR3 length is 17 residues. Germline V gene lookup returns CDR1 MNHEY and CDR2 SVGEGT. CDR3 region: CASRRPGQGAGANVLTF. DNA for the CDR3: TGTGCCAGCAGGCGCCCGGGACAGGGAGCCGGGGCCAACGTCCTGACTTTC.